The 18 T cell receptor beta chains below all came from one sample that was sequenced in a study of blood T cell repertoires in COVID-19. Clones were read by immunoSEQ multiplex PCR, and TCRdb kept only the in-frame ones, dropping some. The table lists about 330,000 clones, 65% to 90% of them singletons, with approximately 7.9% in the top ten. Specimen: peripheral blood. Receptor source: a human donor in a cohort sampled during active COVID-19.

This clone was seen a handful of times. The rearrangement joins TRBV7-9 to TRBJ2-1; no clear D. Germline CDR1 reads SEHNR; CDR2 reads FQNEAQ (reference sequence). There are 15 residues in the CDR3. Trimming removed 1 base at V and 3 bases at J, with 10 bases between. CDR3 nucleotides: TGTGCCAGCAGCTTAGGAGAAGGCGGCTACAATGAGCAGTTCTTC. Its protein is CASSLGEGGYNEQFF.

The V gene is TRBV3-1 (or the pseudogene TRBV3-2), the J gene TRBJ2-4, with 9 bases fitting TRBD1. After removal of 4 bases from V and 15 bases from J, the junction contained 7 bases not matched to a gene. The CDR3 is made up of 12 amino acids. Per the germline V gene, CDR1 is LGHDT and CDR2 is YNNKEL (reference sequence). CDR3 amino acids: CASSRIRDRVYF. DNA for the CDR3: TGTGCCAGCAGCCGCATCCGGGACAGGGTGTACTTC.

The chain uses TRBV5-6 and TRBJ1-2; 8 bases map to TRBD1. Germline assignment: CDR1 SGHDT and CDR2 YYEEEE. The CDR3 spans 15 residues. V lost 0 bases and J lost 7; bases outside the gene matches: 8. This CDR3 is CASSLVGQGLVGYTF. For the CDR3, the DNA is TGTGCCAGCAGCTTGGTTGGACAGGGTTTAGTTGGCTACACCTTC.

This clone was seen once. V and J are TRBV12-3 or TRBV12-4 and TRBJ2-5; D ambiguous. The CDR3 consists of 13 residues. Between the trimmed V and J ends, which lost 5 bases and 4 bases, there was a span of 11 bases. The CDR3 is CASSLWAGETQYF. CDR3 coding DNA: TGTGCCAGCAGTCTTTGGGCTGGAGAGACCCAGTACTTC.

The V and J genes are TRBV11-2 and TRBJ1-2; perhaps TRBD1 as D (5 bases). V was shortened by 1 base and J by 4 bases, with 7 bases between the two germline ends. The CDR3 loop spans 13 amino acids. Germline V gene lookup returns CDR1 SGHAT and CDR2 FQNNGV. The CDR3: CASSLGGTYGYTF. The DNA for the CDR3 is TGTGCCAGCAGCTTAGGCGGGACCTATGGCTACACCTTC.

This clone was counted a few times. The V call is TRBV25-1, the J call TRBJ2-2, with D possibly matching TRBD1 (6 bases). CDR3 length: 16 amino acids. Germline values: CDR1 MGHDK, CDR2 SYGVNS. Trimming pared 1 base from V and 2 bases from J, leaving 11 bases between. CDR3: CASSESVTGNTGELFF. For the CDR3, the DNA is TGTGCCAGCAGTGAATCAGTGACAGGCAACACCGGGGAGCTGTTTTTT.

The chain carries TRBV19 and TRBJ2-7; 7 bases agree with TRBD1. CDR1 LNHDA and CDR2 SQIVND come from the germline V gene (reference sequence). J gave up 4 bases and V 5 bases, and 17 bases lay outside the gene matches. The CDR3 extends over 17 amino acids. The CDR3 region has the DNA TGTGCCAGTAGTCTCCTACAGGGCACGGGGACAGTATACGAGCAGTACTTC. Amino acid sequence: CASSLLQGTGTVYEQYF.

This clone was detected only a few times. CDR3 sequence: CASSASGAGSPLHF. The CDR3 nucleotides are TGTGCCAGCAGCGCCTCAGGGGCGGGTTCACCCCTCCACTTT. This chain connects TRBV9 to TRBJ1-6; tentative D call: TRBD1 (6 bases). The germline V gene encodes CDR1 SGDLS and CDR2 YYNGEE. This CDR3 is built from 14 residues. The V end lost 3 bases, the J end lost 9 bases, and 13 bases lay between the germline ends. The variable domain in full, completed from reference TRBV9 and TRBJ1-6, reads DSGVTQTPKHLITATGQRVTLRCSPRSGDLSVYWYQQSLDQGLQFLIQYYNGEERAKGNILERFSAQQFPDLHSELNLSSLELGDSALYFCASSASGAGSPLHFGNGTRLTVT.

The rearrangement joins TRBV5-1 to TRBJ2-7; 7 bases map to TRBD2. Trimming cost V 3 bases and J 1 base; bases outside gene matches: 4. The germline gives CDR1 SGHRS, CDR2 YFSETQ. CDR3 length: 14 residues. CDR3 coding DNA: TGCGCCAGCAGCTCGGGAGGTGGGTCCTACGAGCAGTACTTC. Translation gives CASSSGGGSYEQYF. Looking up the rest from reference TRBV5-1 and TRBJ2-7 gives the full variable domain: KAGVTQTPRYLIKTRGQQVTLSCSPISGHRSVSWYQQTPGQGLQFLFEYFSETQRNKGNFPGRFSGRQFSNSRSEMNVSTLELGDSALYLCASSSGGGSYEQYFGPGTRLTVT.

CDR3 region: CASRSTWGANEKLFF. The CDR3 region has the DNA TGCGCCAGCAGATCCACGTGGGGCGCTAATGAAAAACTGTTTTTT. The chain employs TRBV5-1 and TRBJ1-4; maybe TRBD1 (5 bases). The CDR3 has 15 residues. With 5 bases removed from V and 3 bases from J, the gap between germline ends came to 14 bases. Germline V gives CDR1 SGHRS, CDR2 YFSETQ.

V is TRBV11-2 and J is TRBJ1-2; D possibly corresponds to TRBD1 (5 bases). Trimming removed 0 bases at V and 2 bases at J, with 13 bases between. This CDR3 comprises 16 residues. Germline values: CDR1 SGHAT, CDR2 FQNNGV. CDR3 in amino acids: CASSLDLRGSNYGYTF. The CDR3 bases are TGTGCCAGCAGCTTAGATCTAAGGGGCTCCAACTATGGCTACACCTTC.

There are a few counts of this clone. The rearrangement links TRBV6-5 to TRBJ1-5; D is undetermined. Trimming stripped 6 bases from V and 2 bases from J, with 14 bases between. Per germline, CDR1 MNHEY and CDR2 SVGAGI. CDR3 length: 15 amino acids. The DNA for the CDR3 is TGTGCCAGCAGAGAGGATTATACGGGCAATCAGCCCCAGCATTTT. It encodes CASREDYTGNQPQHF.

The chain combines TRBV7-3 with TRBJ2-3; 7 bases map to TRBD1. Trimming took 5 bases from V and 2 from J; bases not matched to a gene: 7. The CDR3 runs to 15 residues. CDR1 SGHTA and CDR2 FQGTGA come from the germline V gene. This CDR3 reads CASSLTGTTTDTQYF. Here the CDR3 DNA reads TGTGCCAGCAGCCTGACAGGGACGACCACAGATACGCAGTATTTT.

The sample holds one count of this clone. This CDR3 is CASSDLGRGRRGEQFF. The CDR3 nucleotides read TGTGCCAGCAGTGATCTCGGGAGGGGGCGGCGAGGTGAGCAGTTCTTC. The genes are TRBV6-1 and TRBJ2-1; possible D gene TRBD2, 8 bases. V was trimmed by 3 bases and J by 9 bases, leaving 21 bases between them. This CDR3 is built from 16 residues. Germline V lookup: CDR1 MNHNS, CDR2 SASEGT.

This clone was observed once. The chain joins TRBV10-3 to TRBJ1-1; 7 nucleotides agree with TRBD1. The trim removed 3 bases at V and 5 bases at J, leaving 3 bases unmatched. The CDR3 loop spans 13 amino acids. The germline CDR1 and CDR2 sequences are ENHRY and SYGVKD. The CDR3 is CAISETGVTEAFF. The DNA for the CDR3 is TGTGCCATCAGTGAAACAGGGGTGACTGAAGCTTTCTTT.

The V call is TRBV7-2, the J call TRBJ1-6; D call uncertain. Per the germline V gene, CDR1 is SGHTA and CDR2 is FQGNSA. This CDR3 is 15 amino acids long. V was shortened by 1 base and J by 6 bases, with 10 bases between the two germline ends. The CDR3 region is CASSLGRFGNSPLHF. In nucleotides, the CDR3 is TGTGCCAGCAGCTTAGGCAGGTTTGGTAATTCACCCCTCCACTTT.

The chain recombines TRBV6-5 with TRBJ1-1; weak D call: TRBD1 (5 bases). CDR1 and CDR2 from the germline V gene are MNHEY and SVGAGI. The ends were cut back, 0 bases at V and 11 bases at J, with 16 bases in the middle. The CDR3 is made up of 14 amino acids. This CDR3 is CASSYSFGPQAAFF. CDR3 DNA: TGTGCCAGCAGTTACTCGTTTGGGCCACAGGCCGCTTTCTTT.

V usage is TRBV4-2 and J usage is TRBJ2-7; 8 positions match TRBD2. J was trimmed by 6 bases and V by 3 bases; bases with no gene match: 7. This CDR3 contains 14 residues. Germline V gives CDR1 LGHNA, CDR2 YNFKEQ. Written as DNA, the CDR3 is TGTGCCAGCAGCCAGCCCGGGGGGGACCGCGAGCAGTACTTC. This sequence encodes CASSQPGGDREQYF.